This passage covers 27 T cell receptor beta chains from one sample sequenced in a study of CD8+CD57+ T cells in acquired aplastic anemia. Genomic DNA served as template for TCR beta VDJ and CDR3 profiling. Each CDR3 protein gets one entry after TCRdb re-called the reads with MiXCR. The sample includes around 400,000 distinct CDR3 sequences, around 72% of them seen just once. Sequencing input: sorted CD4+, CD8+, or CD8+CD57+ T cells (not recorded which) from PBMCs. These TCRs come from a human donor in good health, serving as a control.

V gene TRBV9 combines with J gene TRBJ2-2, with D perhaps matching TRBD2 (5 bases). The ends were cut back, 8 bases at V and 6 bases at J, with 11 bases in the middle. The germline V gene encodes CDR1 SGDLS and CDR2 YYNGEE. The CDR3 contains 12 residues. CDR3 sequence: CASSGEPGELFF. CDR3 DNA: TGTGCCAGTAGTGGGGAGCCCGGGGAGCTGTTTTTT.

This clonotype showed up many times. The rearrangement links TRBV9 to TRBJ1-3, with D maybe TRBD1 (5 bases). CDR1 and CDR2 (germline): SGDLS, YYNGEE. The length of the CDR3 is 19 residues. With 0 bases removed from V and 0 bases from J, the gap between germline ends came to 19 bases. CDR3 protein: CASSVGAIRGKTSGNTIYF. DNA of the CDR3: TGTGCCAGCAGCGTAGGTGCAATTAGGGGCAAAACCTCTGGAAACACCATATATTTT.

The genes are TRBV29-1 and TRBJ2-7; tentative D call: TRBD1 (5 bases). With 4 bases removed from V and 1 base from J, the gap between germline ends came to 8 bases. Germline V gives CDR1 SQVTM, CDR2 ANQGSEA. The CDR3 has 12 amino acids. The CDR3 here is CSVGQGSYEQYF. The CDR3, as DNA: TGCAGCGTTGGCCAGGGATCCTACGAGCAGTACTTC.

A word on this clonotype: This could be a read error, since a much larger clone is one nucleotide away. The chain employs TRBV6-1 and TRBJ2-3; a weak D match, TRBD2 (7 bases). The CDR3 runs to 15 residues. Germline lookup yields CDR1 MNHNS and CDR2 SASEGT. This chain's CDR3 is CASSTRGGLTDTQCF. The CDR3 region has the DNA TGTGCCAGCAGTACAAGGGGGGGCCTCACAGATACGCAGTGTTTT.

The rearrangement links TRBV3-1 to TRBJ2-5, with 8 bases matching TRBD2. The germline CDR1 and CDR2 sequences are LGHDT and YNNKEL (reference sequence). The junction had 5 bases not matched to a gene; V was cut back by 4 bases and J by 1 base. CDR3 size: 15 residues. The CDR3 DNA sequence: TGTGCCAGCAGCCCGACTAGCGTTGCCCAAGAGACCCAGTACTTC. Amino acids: CASSPTSVAQETQYF.

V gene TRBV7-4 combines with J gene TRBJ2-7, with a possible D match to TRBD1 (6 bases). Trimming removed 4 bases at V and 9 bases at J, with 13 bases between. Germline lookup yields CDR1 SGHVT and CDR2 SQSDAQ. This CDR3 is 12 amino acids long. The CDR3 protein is CASSSPMTGQYF. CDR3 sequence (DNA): TGTGCCAGCAGCTCACCGATGACAGGGCAGTACTTC.

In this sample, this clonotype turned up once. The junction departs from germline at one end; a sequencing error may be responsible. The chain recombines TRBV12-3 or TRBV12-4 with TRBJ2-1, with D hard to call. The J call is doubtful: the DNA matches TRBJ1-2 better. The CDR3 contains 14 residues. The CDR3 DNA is TGTGCCAGCAGCGCCGCGGACCGACTATATGGGTACACCTTC. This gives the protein CASSAADRLYGYTF.

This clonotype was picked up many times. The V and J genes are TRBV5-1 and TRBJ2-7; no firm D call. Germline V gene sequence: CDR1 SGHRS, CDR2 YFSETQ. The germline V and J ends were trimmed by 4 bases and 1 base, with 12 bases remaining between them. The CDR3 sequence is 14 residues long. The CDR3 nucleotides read TGCGCCAGCAGCAGGACGGATGCATCCTACGAGCAGTACTTC. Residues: CASSRTDASYEQYF.

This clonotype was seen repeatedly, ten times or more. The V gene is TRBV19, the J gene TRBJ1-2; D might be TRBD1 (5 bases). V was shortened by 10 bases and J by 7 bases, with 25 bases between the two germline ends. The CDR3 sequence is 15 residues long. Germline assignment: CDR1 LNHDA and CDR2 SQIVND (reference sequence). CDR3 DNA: TGTGCCACCCTTGGTGGTCGGCAGGGTTCTCGTGGCTACACCTTC. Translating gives CATLGGRQGSRGYTF.

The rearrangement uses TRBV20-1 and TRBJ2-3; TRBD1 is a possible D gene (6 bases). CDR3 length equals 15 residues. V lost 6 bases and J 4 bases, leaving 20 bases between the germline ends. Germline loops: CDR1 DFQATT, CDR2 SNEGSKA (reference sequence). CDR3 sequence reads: CSAPIGGAWADTQYF. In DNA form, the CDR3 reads TGCAGTGCACCGATAGGGGGAGCGTGGGCAGATACGCAGTATTTT.

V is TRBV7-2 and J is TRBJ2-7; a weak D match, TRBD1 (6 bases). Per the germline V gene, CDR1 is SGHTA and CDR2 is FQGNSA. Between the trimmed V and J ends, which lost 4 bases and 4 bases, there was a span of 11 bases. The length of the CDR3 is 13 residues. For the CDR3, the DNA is TGTGCCAGCAGCTCCGGACAGACTTACGAGCAGTACTTC. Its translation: CASSSGQTYEQYF.

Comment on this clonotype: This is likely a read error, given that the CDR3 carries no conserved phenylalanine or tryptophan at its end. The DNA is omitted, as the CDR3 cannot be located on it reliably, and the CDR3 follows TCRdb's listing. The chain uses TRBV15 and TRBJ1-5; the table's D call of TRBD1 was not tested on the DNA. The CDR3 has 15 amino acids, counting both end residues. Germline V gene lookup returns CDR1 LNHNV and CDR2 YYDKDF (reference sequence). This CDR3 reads CATSRVTAPRQQPQH.

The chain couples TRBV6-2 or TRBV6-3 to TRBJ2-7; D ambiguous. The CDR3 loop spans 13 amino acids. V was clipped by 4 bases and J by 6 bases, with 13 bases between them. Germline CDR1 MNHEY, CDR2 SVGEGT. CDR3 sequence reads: CASSSWPPPEQYF. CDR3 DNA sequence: TGTGCCAGCAGTTCCTGGCCCCCTCCCGAGCAGTACTTC.

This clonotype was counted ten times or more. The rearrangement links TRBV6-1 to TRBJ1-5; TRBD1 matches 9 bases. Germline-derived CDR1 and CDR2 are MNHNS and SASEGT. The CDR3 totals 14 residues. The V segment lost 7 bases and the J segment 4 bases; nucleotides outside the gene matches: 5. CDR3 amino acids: CASTWTGVNQPQHF. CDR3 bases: TGTGCCAGCACATGGACAGGGGTGAATCAGCCCCAGCATTTT.

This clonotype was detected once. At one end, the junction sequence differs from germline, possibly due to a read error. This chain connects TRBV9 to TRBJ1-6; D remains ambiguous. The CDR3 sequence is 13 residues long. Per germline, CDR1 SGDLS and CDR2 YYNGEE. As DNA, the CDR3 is TGTGCCAGCAGCCCCGCGACCAACACACCCCCCCACTTT. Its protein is CASSPATNTPPHF.

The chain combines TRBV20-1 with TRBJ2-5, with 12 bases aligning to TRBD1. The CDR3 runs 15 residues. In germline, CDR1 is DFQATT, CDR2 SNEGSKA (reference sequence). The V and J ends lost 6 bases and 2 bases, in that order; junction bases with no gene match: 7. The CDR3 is CSAIGTGGTQETQYF. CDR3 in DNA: TGCAGTGCAATCGGGACAGGGGGCACGCAAGAGACCCAGTACTTC.

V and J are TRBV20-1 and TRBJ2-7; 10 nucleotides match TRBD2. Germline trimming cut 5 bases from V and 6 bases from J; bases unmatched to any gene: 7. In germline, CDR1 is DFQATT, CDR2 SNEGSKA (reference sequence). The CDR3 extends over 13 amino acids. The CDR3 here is CSAEEVAGGEQYF. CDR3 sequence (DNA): TGCAGTGCTGAAGAGGTAGCGGGGGGCGAGCAGTACTTC.

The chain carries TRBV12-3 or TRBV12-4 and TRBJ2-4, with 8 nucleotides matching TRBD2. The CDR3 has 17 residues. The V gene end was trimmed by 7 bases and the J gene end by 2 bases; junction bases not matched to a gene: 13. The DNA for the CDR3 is TGTGCCAGCACCACAACCGGGACTAGGGGCTCCAAAAACATTCAGTACTTC. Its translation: CASTTTGTRGSKNIQYF.

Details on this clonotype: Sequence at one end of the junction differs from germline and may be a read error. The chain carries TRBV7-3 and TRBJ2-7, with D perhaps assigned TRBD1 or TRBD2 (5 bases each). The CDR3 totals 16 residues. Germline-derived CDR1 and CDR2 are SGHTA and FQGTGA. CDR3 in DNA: TGCGCCAGCAGCCTGATGGCCGGGACGGAACCCTACGAGCAGTACTTC. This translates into CASSLMAGTEPYEQYF.

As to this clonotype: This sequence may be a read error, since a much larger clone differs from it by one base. The CDR3 sequence is CASRLTGGKGCTF. The CDR3 nucleotides are TGTGCCAGCAGACTCACAGGGGGCAAAGGCTGCACCTTC. The chain has TRBV6-2 or TRBV6-3 and TRBJ1-2, with TRBD1 matching over 9 bases. This CDR3 is built from 13 residues. Germline CDR1 is MNHEY and CDR2 is SVGEGT.

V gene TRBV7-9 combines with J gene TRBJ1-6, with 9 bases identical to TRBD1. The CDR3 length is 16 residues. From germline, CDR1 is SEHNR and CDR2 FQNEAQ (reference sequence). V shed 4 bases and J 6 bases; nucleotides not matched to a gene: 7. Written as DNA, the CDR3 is TGTGCCAGCAGCTCAGCCCGGGACAGGGCTAATTCACCCCTCCACTTT. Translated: CASSSARDRANSPLHF.

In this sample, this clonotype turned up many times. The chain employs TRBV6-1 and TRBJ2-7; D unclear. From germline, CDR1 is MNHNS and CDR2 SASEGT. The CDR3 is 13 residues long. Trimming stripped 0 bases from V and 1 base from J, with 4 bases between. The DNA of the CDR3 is TGTGCCAGCAGTGAAGCGCATTCCTACGAGCAGTACTTC. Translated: CASSEAHSYEQYF.

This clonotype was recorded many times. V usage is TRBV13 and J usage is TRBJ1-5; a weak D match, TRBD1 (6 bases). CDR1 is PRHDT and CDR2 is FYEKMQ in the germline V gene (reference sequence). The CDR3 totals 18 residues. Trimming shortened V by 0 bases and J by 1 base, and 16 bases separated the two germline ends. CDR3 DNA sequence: TGTGCCAGCAGCTTAGGAAGGGGGGCAGGCGCCAGCAATCAGCCCCAGCATTTT. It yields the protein CASSLGRGAGASNQPQHF.

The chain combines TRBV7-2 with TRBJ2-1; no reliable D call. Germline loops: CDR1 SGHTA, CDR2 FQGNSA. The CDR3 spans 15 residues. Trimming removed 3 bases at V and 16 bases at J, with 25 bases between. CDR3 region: CASSLNGHNYGYTFF. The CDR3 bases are TGTGCCAGCAGCTTGAATGGGCATAACTATGGCTACACCTTCTTC.

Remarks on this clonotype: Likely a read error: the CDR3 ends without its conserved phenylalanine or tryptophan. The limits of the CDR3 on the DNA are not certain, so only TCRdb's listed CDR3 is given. CDR3 loop: CASSPSGGGHTH. V and J are TRBV7-2 and TRBJ1-2. The CDR3 sequence runs 12 residues, both termini included. Germline CDR1 is SGHTA and CDR2 is FQGNSA.

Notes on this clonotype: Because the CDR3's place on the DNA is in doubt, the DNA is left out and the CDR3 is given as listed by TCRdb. The CDR3 spells CASSFYICSAPSGGPFTDTQYF. The V gene is TRBV7-9, the J gene TRBJ2-3; TRBD2 is the table's D call and was not checked against the DNA. 22 amino acids form the CDR3, both terminal residues included. CDR1 is SEHNR, CDR2 FQNEAQ, per germline (reference sequence).

Here the CDR3 DNA reads TGCGCCAGCAGCTTGGAACAGGGGGCTCACGATGAGCAGTTCTTC. Its translation is CASSLEQGAHDEQFF. This sequence joins TRBV5-1 and TRBJ2-1; TRBD1 agrees at 9 bases. Germline CDR1 reads SGHRS; CDR2 reads YFSETQ. This CDR3 spans 15 amino acids. V shed 0 bases and J 8 bases; nucleotides not matched to a gene: 6.